This entry describes one TCR beta chain. Its target antigen remains unknown. No per-base quality is available; no much larger clone lies one base away. These data belong to a study of cytomegalovirus exposure and HLA in healthy donors (dated 2017 in TCRdb). About the study as a whole: A later analysis indicated that the 120 validation repertoires were generated on the platform also employed for the 720 or so repertoires of the first cohort. The study was designed to test whether signatures of past pathogen exposure could be identified by cataloging public T cell receptors. Along with the approximately 650-subject first cohort, a separate validation cohort of around 110 different subjects was used. To predict cytomegalovirus infection status, the study brought together high-throughput TCR immunosequencing, statistical association of individual TCRs with disease status, and machine learning. Paper-wide results and their limitations: The authors suggested that the approach could potentially be generalized to other disease states and immunological phenotypes. While some public TCRs were present in many individuals, most TCR sequences turned up only very rarely across donors. In a later analysis, TCRs clustered in the first cohort were found to also tend to co-occur in the roughly 120 validation repertoires, with 94% of cluster scores above 0. Cytomegalovirus status was reported to be diagnosed by the classifier with high specificity and sensitivity in both the original and validation cohorts. The study listed approximately 150 TCR beta chains as associated with cytomegalovirus. A later analysis lacked HLA typing for the validation cohort, so it scored co-occurrence in that cohort across all 130 or so repertoires. Three of the identified cytomegalovirus-associated TCR beta chains were confirmed in vitro to be specific for cytomegalovirus antigens.

Receptors were amplified or captured by the immunoSEQ multiplex PCR assay. As for the original processing: A statistical classification framework was built for diagnosing cytomegalovirus status from the catalog of TCR beta chain sequences. The source is immuneACCESS, and TCRdb retained only in-frame sequences with V and J called. Part of the clones is not carried over; for the studies checked, unresolved V genes explain less than half of this, and the remainder is unexplained. That table gives V, J and clone size, and the DNA gave D and trimming. The sample contains 90,000 to 150,000 clones, approximately 88% of them found a single time. About 6% of the sample comes from the top ten. Separate from the roughly 630-subject first cohort, the validation cohort of 90 to 150 subjects was the group to which the donors belonged. For this chain, trimming is 3 bases at the V end and 5 bases at the J end, and the number of junction bases without a gene match is 7. The CDR3, from cysteine to phenylalanine, totals 15 residues. Solely the CDR3 DNA is kept, with 45 bases framed from the first base. CDR1 and CDR2, looked up from the germline V gene, are MNHNS and SASEGT.

The rearranged segments are TRBV6-1 and TRBJ2-7; TRBD1 lines up with 10 middle nucleotides. Material for sequencing was PBMCs. The receptor was isolated from a woman aged 18-30 years in good health and CMV-seropositive. Here the CDR3 is given as CASSDLTGGLNEQYF. The nucleotides are TGTGCCAGCAGTGACTTGACAGGGGGCCTGAACGAGCAGTACTTC.